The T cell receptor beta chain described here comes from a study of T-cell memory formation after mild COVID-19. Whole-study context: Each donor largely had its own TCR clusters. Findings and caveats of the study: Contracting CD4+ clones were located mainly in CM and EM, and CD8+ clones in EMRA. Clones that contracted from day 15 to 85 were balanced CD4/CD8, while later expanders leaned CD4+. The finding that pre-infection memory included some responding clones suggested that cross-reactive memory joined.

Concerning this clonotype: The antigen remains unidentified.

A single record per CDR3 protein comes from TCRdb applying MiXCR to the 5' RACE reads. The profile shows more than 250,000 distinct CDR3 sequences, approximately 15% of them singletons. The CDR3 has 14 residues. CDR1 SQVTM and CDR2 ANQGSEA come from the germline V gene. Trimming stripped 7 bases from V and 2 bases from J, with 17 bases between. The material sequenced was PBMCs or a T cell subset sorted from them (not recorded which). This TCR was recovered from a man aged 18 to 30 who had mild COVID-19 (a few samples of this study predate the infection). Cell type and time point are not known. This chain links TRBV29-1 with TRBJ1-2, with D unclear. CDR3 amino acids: CSGGPEGRNYGYTF. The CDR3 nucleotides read TGCAGCGGCGGTCCGGAAGGCAGGAACTATGGCTACACCTTC.